This T cell receptor (beta chain) was observed in a study of Ad26.COV2.S vaccination and SARS-CoV-2 variants. The V segment lost 4 bases and the J segment 4 bases; nucleotides outside the gene matches: 5. Per germline, CDR1 SGHRS and CDR2 YFSETQ. This CDR3 contains 14 residues. Repertoires were generated with immunoSEQ multiplex PCR, while TCRdb's copy carries only in-frame clones and drops some. Here the sample spans 500,000 or so clones, approximately 90% being singletons. The treatment is: around 19 received Ad26.COV2.S at low or high dose, single or two shots; roughly 5 received placebo; per-sample allocation not given. Sampling occurred on day 63 after the first vaccine or placebo injection.

This rearrangement joins TRBV5-1 to TRBJ1-1; 9 bases align to TRBD1. The starting material was peripheral blood, obtained in a trial of Ad26.COV2.S vaccine versus placebo. The receptor was isolated from a person between 18 and 65 years old who received the Ad26.COV2.S COVID-19 vaccine or a placebo. CDR3 loop: CASSVGQGFTEAFF. As DNA, the CDR3 is TGCGCCAGCAGCGTGGGACAGGGTTTCACTGAAGCTTTCTTT.